This TCR beta chain was profiled in a study of cytomegalovirus exposure and HLA in healthy donors. Looking at the study overall: Ancestry clustering placed 70% to 85% of around 400 genotyped donors in the Caucasian-associated cluster.

V lost 5 bases, J lost 6 bases, and 8 bases lay in between. This CDR3 comprises 11 residues. Germline V CDR1 and CDR2: LGHNT, FRNRAP. There were likely unrecorded immune exposures, though donors were nominally healthy when sampled. The PCR made use of 60 Vbeta and 13 Jbeta primers. Sequenced by immunoSEQ multiplex PCR; TCRdb stores in-frame clones only, minus some. The sample has about 140,000 clones; roughly 77% are singletons. This clone was observed a single time. The receptor comes from a female donor in good health and CMV-seronegative. The sequencing input was PBMCs. The gene calls are TRBV12-5 and TRBJ2-7; D is perhaps TRBD2 (5 bases). CDR3: CASGLGVEQYF. In DNA form, the CDR3 reads TGTGCTAGTGGTCTCGGGGTCGAGCAGTACTTC.